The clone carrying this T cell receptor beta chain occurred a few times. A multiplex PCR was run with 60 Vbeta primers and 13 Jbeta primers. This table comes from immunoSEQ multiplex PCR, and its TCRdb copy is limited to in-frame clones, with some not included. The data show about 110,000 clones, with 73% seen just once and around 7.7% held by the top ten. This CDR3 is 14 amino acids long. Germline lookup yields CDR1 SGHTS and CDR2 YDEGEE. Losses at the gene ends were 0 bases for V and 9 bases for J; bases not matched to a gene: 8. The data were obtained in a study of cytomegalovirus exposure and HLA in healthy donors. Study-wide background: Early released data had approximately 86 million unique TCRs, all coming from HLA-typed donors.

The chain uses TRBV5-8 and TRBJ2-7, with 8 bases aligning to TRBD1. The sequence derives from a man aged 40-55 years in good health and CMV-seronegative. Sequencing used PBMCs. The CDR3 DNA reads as TGTGCCAGCAGCTTGGGACAGGGGACCAGGGGGCAGTACTTC. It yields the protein CASSLGQGTRGQYF.